This paragraph covers one TCR beta chain sequence. This sample is part of a study of control samples from healthy donors and cancer patients. The method was immunoSEQ multiplex PCR; TCRdb's version includes in-frame clones alone and lacks a portion of them. This sample has 130,000 or so clones, with nearly 90% found just once. Sequenced input: PBMCs. The receptor comes from a man aged 45-60 years with head and neck cancer.

CDR3 in amino acids: CASRTGTGDLRQPQHF. DNA for the CDR3: TGTGCCAGTAGGACCGGGACAGGGGATCTGCGTCAGCCCCAGCATTTT. This chain uses TRBV19 with TRBJ1-5; 10 bases are a match to TRBD1. V dropped 6 bases and J dropped 6; count of bases not matched to a gene: 11. Germline V gene sequence: CDR1 LNHDA, CDR2 SQIVND (reference sequence). The CDR3 runs 16 residues.